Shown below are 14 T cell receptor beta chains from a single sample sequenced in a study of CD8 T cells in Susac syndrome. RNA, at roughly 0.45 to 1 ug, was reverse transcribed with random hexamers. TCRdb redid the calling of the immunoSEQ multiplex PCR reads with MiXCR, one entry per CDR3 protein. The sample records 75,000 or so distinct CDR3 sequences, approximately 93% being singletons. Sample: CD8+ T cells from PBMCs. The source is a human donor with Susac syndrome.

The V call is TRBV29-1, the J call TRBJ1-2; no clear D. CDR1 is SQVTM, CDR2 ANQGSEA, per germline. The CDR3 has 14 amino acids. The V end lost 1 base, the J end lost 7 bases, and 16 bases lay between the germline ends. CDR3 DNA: TGCAGCGTTGAAGGGGCCAGCGACTTTTTTGGCTACACCTTC. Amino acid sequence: CSVEGASDFFGYTF.

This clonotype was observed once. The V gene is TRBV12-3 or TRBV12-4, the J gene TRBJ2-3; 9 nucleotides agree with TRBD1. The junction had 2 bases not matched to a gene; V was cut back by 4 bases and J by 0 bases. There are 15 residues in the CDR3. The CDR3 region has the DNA TGTGCCAGCAGTTCCGACAGGGGGAGCACAGATACGCAGTATTTT. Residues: CASSSDRGSTDTQYF.

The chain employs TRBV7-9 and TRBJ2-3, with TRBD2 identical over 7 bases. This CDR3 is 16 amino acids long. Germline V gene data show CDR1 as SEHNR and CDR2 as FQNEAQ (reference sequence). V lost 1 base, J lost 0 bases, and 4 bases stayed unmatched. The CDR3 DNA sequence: TGTGCCAGCAGCTTAGATCCAGCGGGGAGCACAGATACGCAGTATTTT. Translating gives CASSLDPAGSTDTQYF.

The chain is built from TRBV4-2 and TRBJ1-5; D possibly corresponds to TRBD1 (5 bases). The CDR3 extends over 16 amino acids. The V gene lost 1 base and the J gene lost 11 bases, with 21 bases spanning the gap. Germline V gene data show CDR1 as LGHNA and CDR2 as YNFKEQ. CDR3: CASSQGGKGPFSAQHF. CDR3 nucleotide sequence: TGTGCCAGCAGCCAAGGGGGGAAAGGGCCATTTTCGGCCCAGCATTTT.

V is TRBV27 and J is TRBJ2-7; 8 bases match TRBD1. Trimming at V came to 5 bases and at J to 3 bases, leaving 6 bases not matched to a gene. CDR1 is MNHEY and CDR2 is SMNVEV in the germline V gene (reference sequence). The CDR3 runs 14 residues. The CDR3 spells CASSQTGQGYEQYF. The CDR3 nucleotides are TGTGCCAGCAGTCAAACTGGACAGGGCTACGAGCAGTACTTC.

CDR3 sequence: CAWSVVAGVGTQYF. The CDR3 bases are TGTGCCTGGAGTGTAGTGGCGGGAGTAGGCACGCAGTATTTT. This sequence joins TRBV30 and TRBJ2-3; 7 bases match TRBD2. The germline V gene has CDR1 GTSNPN and CDR2 SVGIG (reference sequence). This CDR3 region has 14 residues. V shed 0 bases, J shed 9 bases, and the junction held 9 bases outside the gene matches.

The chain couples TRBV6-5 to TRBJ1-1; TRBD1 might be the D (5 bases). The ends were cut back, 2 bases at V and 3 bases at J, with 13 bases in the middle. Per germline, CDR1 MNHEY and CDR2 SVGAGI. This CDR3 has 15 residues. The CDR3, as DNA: TGTGCCAGCAGTTACGCCTCGGGGGGACACACTGAAGCTTTCTTT. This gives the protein CASSYASGGHTEAFF.

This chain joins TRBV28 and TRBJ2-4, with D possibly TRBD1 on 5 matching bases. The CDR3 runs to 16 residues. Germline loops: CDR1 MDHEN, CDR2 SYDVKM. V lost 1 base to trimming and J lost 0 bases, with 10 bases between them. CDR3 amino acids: CASSLSTGLAKNIQYF. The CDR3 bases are TGTGCCAGCAGTTTATCCACAGGCCTAGCCAAAAACATTCAGTACTTC.

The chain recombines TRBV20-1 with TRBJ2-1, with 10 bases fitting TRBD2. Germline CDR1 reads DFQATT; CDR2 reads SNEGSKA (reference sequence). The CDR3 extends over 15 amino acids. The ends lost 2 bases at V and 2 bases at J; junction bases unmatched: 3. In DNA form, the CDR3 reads TGCAGTGCTAGACTAGCGGGAGAACCCTACAATGAGCAGTTCTTC. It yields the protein CSARLAGEPYNEQFF.

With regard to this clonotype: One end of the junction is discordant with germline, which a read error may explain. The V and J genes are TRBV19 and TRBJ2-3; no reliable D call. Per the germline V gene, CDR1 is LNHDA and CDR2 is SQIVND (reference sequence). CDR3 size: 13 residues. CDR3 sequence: CASMGWGQPGANF. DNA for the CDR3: TGTGCCAGTATGGGTTGGGGTCAACCTGGCGCGAATTTT.

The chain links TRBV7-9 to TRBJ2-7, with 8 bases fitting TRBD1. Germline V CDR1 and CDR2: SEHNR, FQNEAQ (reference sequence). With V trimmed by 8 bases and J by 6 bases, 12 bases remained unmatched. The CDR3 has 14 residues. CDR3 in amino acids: CASGPGTGLSEQYF. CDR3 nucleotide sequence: TGTGCCAGCGGCCCGGGGACAGGCCTTTCCGAGCAGTACTTC.

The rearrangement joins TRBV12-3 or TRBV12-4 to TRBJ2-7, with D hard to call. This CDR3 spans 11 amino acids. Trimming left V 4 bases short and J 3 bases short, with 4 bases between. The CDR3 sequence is CASSSDYEQYF. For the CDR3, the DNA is TGTGCCAGCAGTTCAGACTACGAGCAGTACTTC.

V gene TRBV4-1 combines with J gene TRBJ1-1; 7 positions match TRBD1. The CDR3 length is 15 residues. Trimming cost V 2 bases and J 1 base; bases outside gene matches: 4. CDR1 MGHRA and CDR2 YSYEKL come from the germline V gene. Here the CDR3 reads CASSQTGETNTEAFF. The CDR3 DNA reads TGCGCCAGCAGCCAAACAGGGGAAACGAACACTGAAGCTTTCTTT.

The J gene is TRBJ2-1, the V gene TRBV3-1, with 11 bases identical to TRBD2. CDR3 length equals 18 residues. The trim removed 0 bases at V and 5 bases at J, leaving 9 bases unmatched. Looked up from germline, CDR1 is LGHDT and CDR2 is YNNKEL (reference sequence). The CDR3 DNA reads TGTGCCAGCAGCCAAGAAGGGACTAGCGGAGCTGGGAACAATGAGCAGTTCTTC. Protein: CASSQEGTSGAGNNEQFF.